These 30 T cell receptor beta chains were all obtained from the same sample, sequenced in a study of T-cell reconstitution after alpha-beta-depleted transplantation in children (dated by TCRdb to about 2016). The library relied on PCR. TCRdb names Illumina HiSeq 2500 as the instrument used. Molecular barcoding was employed in the preparation of TCR libraries, with unique molecular identifiers being used to normalize TCRbeta repertoire quantification. The raw public data were reprocessed by TCRdb itself: fastp quality trimming at Q25, MiXCR clonotype calling, in-frame beta chains only. Rows merge per CDR3 protein into single entries with the most common DNA and genes. The sample table records 300,000 to 400,000 distinct CDR3 sequences; about an eighth of these occur just once. Clones ranked in the top ten supply over 3.5% of the sample. Source: PBMCs, taken from the stem cell graft. These receptors were obtained from a human donor who donated a stem cell graft to a child with Fanconi anemia.

The V and J genes are TRBV4-3 and TRBJ2-1; no definite D call. CDR1 is LGHNA and CDR2 is YSLEER in the germline V gene. The V end lost 0 bases, the J end lost 7 bases, and 16 bases lay between the germline ends. CDR3 length: 16 amino acids. The CDR3 region has the DNA TGCGCCAGCAGCCAAGATCTTCCTGGTATGGGGAATGAGCAGTTCTTC. Residues: CASSQDLPGMGNEQFF.

This clonotype was seen more than once but under ten times. The gene calls are TRBV15 and TRBJ1-3; TRBD1 agrees at 7 bases. The trim removed 1 base at V and 3 bases at J, leaving 6 bases unmatched. This CDR3 is 16 amino acids long. Germline V CDR1 and CDR2: LNHNV, YYDKDF (reference sequence). The CDR3 DNA follows: TGTGCCACCAGCAGAGGAGGACAGGATTATGGAAACACCATATATTTT. Translation gives CATSRGGQDYGNTIYF.

The chain uses TRBV11-2 and TRBJ1-2; D gene unclear. CDR3 length: 15 amino acids. V was shortened by 0 bases and J by 2 bases, with 10 bases between the two germline ends. CDR1 is SGHAT and CDR2 is FQNNGV in the germline V gene. CDR3 in amino acids: CASSLDTWENYGYTF. For the CDR3, the DNA is TGTGCCAGCAGCTTAGATACATGGGAGAACTATGGCTACACCTTC.

This clonotype was counted many times. The genes are TRBV5-6 and TRBJ2-1; D gene unclear. CDR3 length: 14 amino acids. V lost 2 bases to trimming and J lost 5 bases, with 11 bases between them. Germline V gene sequence: CDR1 SGHDT, CDR2 YYEEEE. In DNA form, the CDR3 reads TGTGCCAGCAGCTTAGTGGGGAACAACAATGAGCAGTTCTTC. It yields the protein CASSLVGNNNEQFF.

This clonotype showed up many times. The CDR3 protein is CASSGASKETQYF. The CDR3 bases are TGTGCCAGCAGCGGCGCCTCAAAAGAGACCCAGTACTTC. V gene TRBV7-6 combines with J gene TRBJ2-5; D call uncertain. V lost 5 bases and J lost 3, with 10 bases in between. The CDR3 has 13 amino acids. CDR1 is SGHVS, CDR2 FNYEAQ, per germline.

This clonotype was seen many times. The gene calls are TRBV20-1 and TRBJ1-1; 9 bases align to TRBD1. V lost 2 bases and J lost 5; bases outside the gene matches: 6. This CDR3 region has 14 residues. CDR1 DFQATT and CDR2 SNEGSKA come from the germline V gene (reference sequence). CDR3 coding DNA: TGCAGTGCTAGAAGGGGACAGGGACGTACTGAAGCTTTCTTT. Amino acid sequence: CSARRGQGRTEAFF.

This rearrangement joins TRBV4-3 to TRBJ2-5; D ambiguous. The CDR3 runs to 12 residues. Germline CDR1 and CDR2: LGHNA and YSLEER. Trimming removed 1 base at V and 7 bases at J, with 7 bases between. In nucleotides, the CDR3 is TGCGCCAGCAGCCAAGGTCCCGGGACCCAGTACTTC. This codes for CASSQGPGTQYF.

V and J are TRBV28 and TRBJ2-7; tentative D call: TRBD2 (7 bases). Germline lookup yields CDR1 MDHEN and CDR2 SYDVKM. The CDR3 is made up of 14 amino acids. V lost 3 bases and J lost 7, with 16 bases in between. Here the CDR3 reads CASSFEGGPREQYF. The CDR3 DNA reads as TGTGCCAGCAGTTTTGAGGGGGGGCCGCGGGAGCAGTACTTC.

The table lists this clonotype with a few counts. The chain uses TRBV4-2 and TRBJ2-2; D not certain. The CDR3 consists of 13 residues. Between the trimmed V and J ends, which lost 3 bases and 5 bases, there was a span of 7 bases. The germline V gene encodes CDR1 LGHNA and CDR2 YNFKEQ. The CDR3 reads CASSHPRTGELFF. For the CDR3, the DNA is TGTGCCAGCAGCCACCCCAGGACCGGGGAGCTGTTTTTT.

This clonotype was counted many times. The CDR3 DNA reads as TGTGCCAGCAGCCGGGGGCTTAGCTCCTACAATGAGCAGTTCTTC. It encodes CASSRGLSSYNEQFF. The chain uses TRBV14 and TRBJ2-1; the D gene is possibly TRBD1 (6 bases). CDR1 and CDR2 (germline): SGHDN, FVKESK. This CDR3 comprises 15 residues. V shed 4 bases and J shed 0 bases, with 10 bases lying between them.

In this sample, this clonotype turned up a few times. The chain carries TRBV6-1 and TRBJ1-5; a weak D match, TRBD1 (5 bases). Deletions cut 5 bases from V and 0 bases from J, with 17 bases between. Germline CDR1 MNHNS, CDR2 SASEGT. This CDR3 comprises 17 residues. Here the CDR3 DNA reads TGTGCCAGCAGTCGCCCTGTTTGGGACTATAGCAATCAGCCCCAGCATTTT. Translation: CASSRPVWDYSNQPQHF.

The sample holds many counts of this clonotype. The rearrangement links TRBV27 to TRBJ2-2; possibly TRBD2 for D (5 bases). The V end was cut by 3 bases, the J end by 1 base, with 6 bases between. The germline CDR1 and CDR2 sequences are MNHEY and SMNVEV (reference sequence). The CDR3 is 14 amino acids. In DNA form, the CDR3 reads TGTGCCAGCAGTTTCGGAGGGAACACCGGGGAGCTGTTTTTT. The encoded protein is CASSFGGNTGELFF.

This clonotype appeared once. This chain links TRBV20-1 with TRBJ2-7, with 8 bases fitting TRBD1. This CDR3 has 13 amino acids. Per germline, CDR1 DFQATT and CDR2 SNEGSKA (reference sequence). Germline trimming cut 6 bases from V and 3 bases from J; bases unmatched to any gene: 7. The CDR3 DNA reads as TGCAGTGCGCGGACAGGGAGCAACTACGAGCAGTACTTC. This translates into CSARTGSNYEQYF.

The chain has TRBV7-9 and TRBJ1-1, with D possibly being TRBD1 (5 bases). Germline V lookup: CDR1 SEHNR, CDR2 FQNEAQ (reference sequence). The CDR3 length is 15 residues. Trimming cost V 6 bases and J 1 base, with 15 bases left between them. The CDR3 sequence: CASRPEQVQNTEAFF. DNA for the CDR3: TGTGCCAGCAGGCCGGAACAGGTACAGAACACTGAAGCTTTCTTT.

This chain links TRBV29-1 with TRBJ2-3; D gene unclear. V lost 4 bases and J lost 3, with 14 bases in between. This CDR3 has 14 amino acids. CDR1 SQVTM and CDR2 ANQGSEA come from the germline V gene. The CDR3 region has the DNA TGCAGCGTTGTTAGGGTCTTTAAAACAGATACGCAGTATTTT. Its protein product is CSVVRVFKTDTQYF.

The J gene is TRBJ1-4, the V gene TRBV5-1; TRBD1 matches at 7 bases. V trimming: 6 bases; J trimming: 0 bases; junction bases outside the gene matches: 5. Per the germline V gene, CDR1 is SGHRS and CDR2 is YFSETQ. This CDR3 contains 15 residues. The CDR3 sequence: CASMRGGSTNEKLFF. CDR3 DNA: TGCGCCAGCATGCGAGGGGGCTCAACTAATGAAAAACTGTTTTTT. The full variable domain, in which reference TRBV5-1 and TRBJ1-4 provide the parts outside the CDR3, is KAGVTQTPRYLIKTRGQQVTLSCSPISGHRSVSWYQQTPGQGLQFLFEYFSETQRNKGNFPGRFSGRQFSNSRSEMNVSTLELGDSALYLCASMRGGSTNEKLFFGSGTQLSVL.

The CDR3 loop is CASSGQQAGSYNSPLHF. In DNA form, the CDR3 reads TGTGCCAGTAGTGGCCAACAGGCTGGCTCCTATAATTCACCCCTCCACTTT. The J gene is TRBJ1-6, the V gene TRBV19; D might be TRBD1 (5 bases). The CDR3 covers 17 residues. Germline V gene sequence: CDR1 LNHDA, CDR2 SQIVND (reference sequence). V was cut by 5 bases and J by 0 bases, with 14 bases left in between. The variable domain in full, completed from reference TRBV19 and TRBJ1-6, reads DGGITQSPKYLFRKEGQNVTLSCEQNLNHDAMYWYRQDPGQGLRLIYYSQIVNDFQKGDIAEGYSVSREKKESFPLTVTSAQKNPTAFYLCASSGQQAGSYNSPLHFGNGTRLTVT.

About this clonotype: A junction end diverges from the germline sequence, so it may reflect a read error. J is TRBJ2-5 and V is TRBV3-1; 7 bases map to TRBD2. The CDR3 has 16 amino acids. CDR1 LGHDT and CDR2 YNNKEL come from the germline V gene (reference sequence). CDR3 DNA: TGTGCCTGCAGCCAAGGTCTGATCGGGGGGCAAGAGACCCAGTACTTC. The encoded protein is CACSQGLIGGQETQYF.

This chain links TRBV6-2 or TRBV6-3 with TRBJ2-1; 8 bases map to TRBD2. In germline, CDR1 is MNHEY, CDR2 SVGEGT. V dropped 6 bases and J dropped 6; count of bases not matched to a gene: 13. This CDR3 has 16 residues. CDR3 coding DNA: TGTGCCAGCAGAACTCACGGGAGGGGGTTAATCAATGAGCAGTTCTTC. As protein: CASRTHGRGLINEQFF.

Ten or more counts support this clonotype. The chain employs TRBV9 and TRBJ2-1; the D is unclear. The CDR3 spans 15 residues. The V and J ends lost 0 bases and 0 bases respectively, with 7 bases between them. Germline V CDR1 and CDR2: SGDLS, YYNGEE. For the CDR3, the DNA is TGTGCCAGCAGCGTAGTAGTTAGCTCCTACAATGAGCAGTTCTTC. It yields the protein CASSVVVSSYNEQFF.

V and J are TRBV5-5 and TRBJ2-5, with D maybe TRBD2 (6 bases). Looked up from germline, CDR1 is SGHKS and CDR2 is YYEKEE (reference sequence). This CDR3 has 14 residues. Trimming cost V 5 bases and J 5 bases, with 16 bases left between them. The chain's CDR3 is CASSGGTSGETQYF. Written as DNA, the CDR3 is TGTGCCAGCAGTGGGGGGACGTCGGGGGAGACCCAGTACTTC. The full variable domain, its missing parts supplied by reference TRBV5-5 and TRBJ2-5, is DAGVTQSPTHLIKTRGQQVTLRCSPISGHKSVSWYQQVLGQGPQFIFQYYEKEERGRGNFPDRFSARQFPNYSSELNVNALLLGDSALYLCASSGGTSGETQYFGPGTRLLVL.

Many counts were recorded for this clonotype. The rearrangement links TRBV29-1 to TRBJ1-1; D is unresolved. CDR3 length: 14 residues. Trimming left V 4 bases short and J 4 bases short, with 16 bases between. The V gene's germline CDR1 is SQVTM and CDR2 ANQGSEA. The CDR3 region is CSVASGNVLTEAFF. The CDR3 nucleotides are TGCAGCGTTGCTTCCGGGAATGTTCTCACTGAAGCTTTCTTT.

This clonotype was seen only a few times. The gene calls are TRBV7-9 and TRBJ2-7, with D possibly matching TRBD1 (5 bases). Germline V gene data show CDR1 as SEHNR and CDR2 as FQNEAQ (reference sequence). Trimming pared 6 bases from V and 2 bases from J, leaving 14 bases between. CDR3 length: 14 amino acids. CDR3 sequence: CASRTQGEPYEQYF. CDR3 DNA: TGTGCCAGCAGGACTCAGGGTGAGCCCTACGAGCAGTACTTC.

This clonotype has only a few counts. This chain joins TRBV12-3 or TRBV12-4 and TRBJ1-1; D is ambiguous. CDR3 length equals 10 residues. The V end lost 5 bases, the J end lost 5 bases, and 3 bases lay between the germline ends. CDR3 amino acids: CASSQTEAFF. CDR3 DNA: TGTGCCAGCAGTCAAACTGAAGCTTTCTTT.

The chain uses TRBV12-3 or TRBV12-4 and TRBJ1-5, with D unresolved. Trimming took off 7 bases at V and 4 bases at J, with 14 bases between the two ends. The CDR3 sequence is 14 residues long. The CDR3 is CASTPGLKNQPQHF. The CDR3 DNA reads as TGTGCCAGCACCCCCGGACTGAAGAATCAGCCCCAGCATTTT.

This rearrangement joins TRBV6-1 to TRBJ1-5; D is unresolved. The CDR3 spans 12 residues. V dropped 0 bases and J dropped 7 bases, with 4 bases sitting between them. From germline, CDR1 is MNHNS and CDR2 SASEGT. The CDR3 DNA is TGTGCCAGCAGTGAAGCGCCACAGCCCCAGCATTTT. This sequence encodes CASSEAPQPQHF.

Here the CDR3 reads CASSPQGVNDGYTF. The CDR3 DNA reads as TGTGCCAGCTCACCCCAGGGGGTCAACGATGGCTACACCTTC. J is TRBJ1-2 and V is TRBV18, with 7 nucleotides matching TRBD1. Germline lookup yields CDR1 KGHSH and CDR2 LQKENI. The CDR3 is 14 residues long. J was trimmed by 6 bases and V by 3 bases; bases with no gene match: 7.

This clonotype has a count of ten or more. This chain links TRBV29-1 with TRBJ2-1, with 9 bases fitting TRBD1. CDR3 length: 13 residues. CDR1 is SQVTM, CDR2 ANQGSEA, per germline. Trimming took 6 bases from V and 7 from J; bases not matched to a gene: 7. CDR3 residues: CSVDRGVLNEQFF. The CDR3, as DNA: TGCAGCGTGGACAGGGGTGTTTTGAATGAGCAGTTCTTC.

This clonotype has a count of ten or more. This chain's CDR3 is CASSLGTGTSKGNEQFF. DNA of the CDR3: TGCGCCAGCAGCTTGGGTACCGGGACTAGTAAGGGGAATGAGCAGTTCTTC. The chain employs TRBV5-1 and TRBJ2-1, with 8 bases matching TRBD2. J was trimmed by 7 bases and V by 0 bases; bases with no gene match: 12. This CDR3 spans 17 amino acids. Germline V gene data show CDR1 as SGHRS and CDR2 as YFSETQ.

A few counts support this clonotype. This chain joins TRBV30 and TRBJ2-3; TRBD1 matches 11 bases. This CDR3 is 15 amino acids long. CDR1 GTSNPN and CDR2 SVGIG come from the germline V gene (reference sequence). Trimming at V came to 2 bases and at J to 5 bases, leaving 6 bases not matched to a gene. The CDR3 protein is CAWSPGQGARDTQYF. DNA for the CDR3: TGTGCCTGGAGTCCCGGACAGGGGGCAAGAGATACGCAGTATTTT.